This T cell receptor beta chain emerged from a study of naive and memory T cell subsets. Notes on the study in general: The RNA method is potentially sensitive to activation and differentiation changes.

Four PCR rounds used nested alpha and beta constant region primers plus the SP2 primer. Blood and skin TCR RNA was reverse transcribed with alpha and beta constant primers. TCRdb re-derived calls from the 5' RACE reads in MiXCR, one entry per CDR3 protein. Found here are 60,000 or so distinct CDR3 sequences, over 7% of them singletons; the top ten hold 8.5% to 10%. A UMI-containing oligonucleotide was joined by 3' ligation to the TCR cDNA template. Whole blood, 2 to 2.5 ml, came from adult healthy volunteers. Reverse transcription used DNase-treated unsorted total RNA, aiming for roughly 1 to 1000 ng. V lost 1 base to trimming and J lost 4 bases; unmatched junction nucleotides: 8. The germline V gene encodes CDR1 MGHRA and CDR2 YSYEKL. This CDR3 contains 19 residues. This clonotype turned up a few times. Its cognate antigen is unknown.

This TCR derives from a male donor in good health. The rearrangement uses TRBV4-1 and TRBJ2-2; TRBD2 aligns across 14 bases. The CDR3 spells CASSQGGTSGSSGTGELFF. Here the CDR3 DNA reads TGCGCCAGCAGCCAAGGCGGGACTAGCGGGAGCTCTGGCACCGGGGAGCTGTTTTTT.